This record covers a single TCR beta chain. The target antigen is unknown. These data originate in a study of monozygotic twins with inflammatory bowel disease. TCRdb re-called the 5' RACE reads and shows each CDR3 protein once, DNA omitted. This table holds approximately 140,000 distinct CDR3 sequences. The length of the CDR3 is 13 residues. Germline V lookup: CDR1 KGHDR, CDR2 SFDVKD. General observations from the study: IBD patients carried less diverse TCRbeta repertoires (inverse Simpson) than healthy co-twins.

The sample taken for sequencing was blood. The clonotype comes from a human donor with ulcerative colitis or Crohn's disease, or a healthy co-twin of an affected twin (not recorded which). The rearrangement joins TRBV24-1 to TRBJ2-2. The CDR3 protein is CATQQPNTGELFF.